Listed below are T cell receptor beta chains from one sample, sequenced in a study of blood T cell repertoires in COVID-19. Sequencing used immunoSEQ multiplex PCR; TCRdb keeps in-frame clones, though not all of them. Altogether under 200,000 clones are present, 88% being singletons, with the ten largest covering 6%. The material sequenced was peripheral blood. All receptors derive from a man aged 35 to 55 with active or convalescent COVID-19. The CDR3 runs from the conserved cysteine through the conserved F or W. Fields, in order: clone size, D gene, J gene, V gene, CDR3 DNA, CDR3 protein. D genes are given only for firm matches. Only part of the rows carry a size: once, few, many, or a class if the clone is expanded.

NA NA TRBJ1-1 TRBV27 TGTGCCAGCAGTCAGAAGCGGGGTGGAACTGAAGCTTTCTTT CASSQKRGGTEAFF
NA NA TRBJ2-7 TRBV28 TGTGCCAGCAGTTTGGGCCTCCCTGAGCAGTACTTC CASSLGLPEQYF
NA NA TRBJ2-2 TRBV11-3 TGTGCCAGCAGCTTAGATCCGGGGGGCGCGAACACCGGGGAGCTGTTTTTT CASSLDPGGANTGELFF
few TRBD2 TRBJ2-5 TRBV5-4 TGTGCCAGCAGCTTTGCGGGGGGCACGGGGACCCAGTACTTC CASSFAGGTGTQYF
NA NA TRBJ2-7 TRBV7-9 TGTGCCAGCAGCCGGACAGTACTATACGAGCAGTACTTC CASSRTVLYEQYF
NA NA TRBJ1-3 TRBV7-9 TGTGCCAGCAGCTTAGACGGAGATACTGGAAACACCATATATTTT CASSLDGDTGNTIYF
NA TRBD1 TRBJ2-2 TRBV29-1 TGCAGCGCCAAGCGCTCCGGGACAGTCACCGGGGAGCTGTTTTTT CSAKRSGTVTGELFF
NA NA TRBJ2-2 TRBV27 TGTGCCAGCAATGGAGGCAGAAACACCGGGGAGCTGTTTTTT CASNGGRNTGELFF
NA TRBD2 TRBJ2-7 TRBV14 TGTGCCAGCAGCTCAGCAGGACTAGCGGGGTACGAGCAGTACTTC CASSSAGLAGYEQYF
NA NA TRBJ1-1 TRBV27 TGTGCCAGCAGTTTACTAGGCAGGGGTGGGAACACTGAAGCTTTCTTT CASSLLGRGGNTEAFF
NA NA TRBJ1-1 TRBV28 TGTGCCAGCAGTTCGACAGTGAACACTGAAGCTTTCTTT CASSSTVNTEAFF
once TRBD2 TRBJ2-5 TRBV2 TGTGCCAGCAGTGAGGGCGGGAGAGGGGAGACCCAGTACTTC CASSEGGRGETQYF
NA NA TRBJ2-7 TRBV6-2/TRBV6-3 TGTGCCAGCAGTTACTCCGGCAGCTACGGGACCTACGAGCAGTACTTC CASSYSGSYGTYEQYF
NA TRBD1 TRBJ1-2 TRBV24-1 TGTGCCACCAGTGATCCCCGGGACAGGGGGCGCGGCTATGGCTACACCTTC CATSDPRDRGRGYGYTF
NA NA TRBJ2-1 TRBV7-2 TGTGCCAGCAGCTTTTCAACCGGGGCCTACAATGAGCAGTTCTTC CASSFSTGAYNEQFF
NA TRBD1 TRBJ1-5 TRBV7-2 TGTGCCAGCAGCCCACGACAGGGAGTAGGCAATCAGCCCCAGCATTTT CASSPRQGVGNQPQHF